This record covers a single T cell receptor (beta chain). Which antigen it targets is not known. No quality values exist for individual bases; no much larger clone is one base distant. The V end gives up 6 bases and the J end 4 bases, leaving 8 bases in the junction not matched to a gene. The CDR3 starts with the cysteine, ends with the phenylalanine, and has 14 residues. The CDR3 DNA has 42 bases and is translated from base 1. From a lookup of the germline V gene (reference sequence), CDR1 and CDR2 are MNHEY and SMNVEV. The donors were included in the validation cohort of approximately 120 subjects, a group kept apart from the roughly 680-subject first cohort. This sample was included in a study of cytomegalovirus exposure and HLA in healthy donors (dated by TCRdb to 2017 to 2019). Study-level background: According to a later analysis, one platform produced both the approximately 110 validation repertoires and the 670 or so repertoires of the first cohort. The aim of the study was to test whether cataloging public T cell receptors could identify signatures of past pathogen exposure. In addition to the first cohort of about 650 subjects, a separate validation cohort of 120 different subjects was used. To predict cytomegalovirus infection status, the study combined high-throughput TCR immunosequencing, statistical association of individual TCRs with disease status, and machine learning. The study at large found these results: A few of the identified cytomegalovirus-associated TCR beta chains were confirmed in vitro to be specific for cytomegalovirus antigens. All 130 or so repertoires were used to score co-occurrence in the validation cohort in a later analysis, because that analysis had no HLA typing for the cohort. In both the original and validation cohorts, the classifier was reported to diagnose cytomegalovirus status with high specificity and sensitivity. A later analysis found that TCRs clustered in the first cohort also tended to co-occur in the 95 to 150 validation repertoires, with 94% of cluster scores above 0. According to the authors, the approach could potentially be generalized to other disease states and immunological phenotypes. Most TCR sequences were observed very rarely across donors, whereas some public TCRs were present in many individuals. The study listed 164 TCR beta chains as associated with cytomegalovirus.

The library was produced with the immunoSEQ multiplex PCR assay. As for the original processing: A statistical classification framework was built for diagnosing cytomegalovirus status from the catalog of TCR beta chain sequences. Not all clones reach the TCRdb copy of this immuneACCESS table, which keeps in-frame sequences only. Checked studies attribute under half of the gap to unresolved V genes and leave the rest unexplained. V and J calls and clone size follow that table, whereas D and trimming were derived from the DNA. The sample data list over 150,000 clones, and about 90% of these were observed just once. About 2.9% of the sample lies in the top ten.

Rearrangement joined TRBV27 to TRBJ1-2, and TRBD1 aligns with 7 junction nucleotides. The material sequenced was PBMCs. The TCR originated in a woman under 30 in good health and CMV-seropositive. The nucleotide sequence reads TGTGCCAGCAGCTCCCCCGACAGGGCCTATGGCTACACCTTC. It translates as CASSSPDRAYGYTF.